A single T cell receptor (beta chain) is shown here with its context. Germline CDR1 SGHTA, CDR2 FQGNSA. V was cut by 2 bases and J by 5 bases, with 12 bases left in between. The CDR3 length is 14 residues. This specimen belongs to a study of blood T cell repertoires in COVID-19. Study-level background: Sources were T cells, B-cell-depleted T cells, or PBMCs; the material itself was cDNA or gDNA.

Sequencing was performed with immunoSEQ multiplex PCR; in TCRdb, only in-frame clones are kept and a portion is missing. Seen here are roughly 210,000 clones, 80% to 90% observed once, and the top ten hold approximately 7.3%. This sequence originates from a man aged 30 to 45 in a cohort exposed to, infected with or recovered from COVID-19 (not recorded which). What was sequenced was PBMCs or T cells enriched from blood (not recorded which). This chain connects TRBV7-2 to TRBJ2-5; D gene unclear. The CDR3 sequence is CASSLSGRVETQYF. DNA of the CDR3: TGTGCCAGCAGCTTATCCGGCCGGGTGGAGACCCAGTACTTC.